These 19 T cell receptor beta chains originate from one sample sequenced in a study of T cell responses to AZD1222 COVID-19 vaccine. Generated by immunoSEQ multiplex PCR, the TCRdb table keeps only in-frame clones and is missing some. Altogether about 270,000 clones are present, about 94% being singletons, with the ten largest covering 0.55%. Sequencing used peripheral blood, obtained 28 days after the second AZD1222 dose. Receptors were obtained from an adult who received the AZD1222 COVID-19 vaccine.

This clone is a singleton in its sample. The genes are TRBV3-1 (or the pseudogene TRBV3-2) and TRBJ2-2, with 7 bases matching TRBD1. The germline V gene has CDR1 LGHDT and CDR2 YNNKEL (reference sequence). The junction had 0 bases not matched to a gene; V was cut back by 6 bases and J by 5 bases. This CDR3 is 12 amino acids long. The CDR3 coding sequence is TGTGCCAGCAGGACAGGGACCGGGGAGCTGTTTTTT. The encoded protein is CASRTGTGELFF.

The chain is built from TRBV10-3 and TRBJ1-2; maybe TRBD1 (5 bases). The germline V and J ends were trimmed by 0 bases and 0 bases, with 11 bases remaining between them. The length of the CDR3 is 16 residues. Germline loops: CDR1 ENHRY, CDR2 SYGVKD. CDR3 residues: CAISESLRGTNYGYTF. CDR3 bases: TGTGCCATCAGTGAGTCCCTTAGGGGTACTAACTATGGCTACACCTTC.

This chain joins TRBV3-1 (or the pseudogene TRBV3-2) and TRBJ1-4; D ambiguous. The V gene lost 3 bases and the J gene lost 8 bases, with 4 bases spanning the gap. There are 11 residues in the CDR3. Germline values: CDR1 LGHDT, CDR2 YNNKEL (reference sequence). The CDR3 sequence is CASSHAEKLFF. CDR3 DNA sequence: TGTGCCAGCAGCCACGCGGAAAAACTGTTTTTT.

This chain connects TRBV7-9 to TRBJ2-7, with D tentatively TRBD2 (5 bases). This CDR3 is built from 14 residues. Per germline, CDR1 SEHNR and CDR2 FQNEAQ (reference sequence). V lost 2 bases and J 1 base, leaving 9 bases between the germline ends. DNA for the CDR3: TGTGCCAGCAGCTTAAGCGGAATGTCCTACGAGCAGTACTTC. It codes for CASSLSGMSYEQYF. Combining the CDR3 with reference TRBV7-9 and TRBJ2-7 gives the whole variable domain DTGVSQNPRHKITKRGQNVTFRCDPISEHNRLYWYRQTLGQGPEFLTYFQNEAQLEKSRLLSDRFSAERPKGSFSTLEIQRTEQGDSAMYLCASSLSGMSYEQYFGPGTRLTVT.

A word on this clone: The sample holds other DNA sequences that translate to the same CDR3. The rearrangement joins TRBV3-1 (or the pseudogene TRBV3-2) to TRBJ1-1; tentative D call: TRBD1 (5 bases). The ends were cut back, 4 bases at V and 0 bases at J, with 9 bases in the middle. The CDR3 contains 14 residues. Germline loops: CDR1 LGHDT, CDR2 YNNKEL (reference sequence). The DNA for the CDR3 is TGTGCCAGCAGCCTCCAGGGACTGAACACTGAAGCTTTCTTT. Protein: CASSLQGLNTEAFF.

The chain is built from TRBV19 and TRBJ1-2; the D is unclear. Germline-derived CDR1 and CDR2 are LNHDA and SQIVND (reference sequence). V shed 5 bases and J shed 12 bases, with 19 bases lying between them. This CDR3 is built from 13 residues. The CDR3 loop is CASSRSDAEGNTF. DNA for the CDR3: TGTGCCAGTAGTCGATCGGACGCCGAAGGAAACACCTTC. Full variable domain (remainder filled in from reference TRBV19 and TRBJ1-2): DGGITQSPKYLFRKEGQNVTLSCEQNLNHDAMYWYRQDPGQGLRLIYYSQIVNDFQKGDIAEGYSVSREKKESFPLTVTSAQKNPTAFYLCASSRSDAEGNTFGSGTRLTVV.

The CDR3 here is CASRRYHRGSSYGYTF. The CDR3 DNA reads as TGTGCCAGCCGCCGCTATCACAGGGGATCGAGTTATGGCTACACCTTC. V is TRBV28 and J is TRBJ1-2, with TRBD1 identical over 7 bases. Germline trimming cut 8 bases from V and 5 bases from J; bases unmatched to any gene: 17. Germline V gene sequence: CDR1 MDHEN, CDR2 SYDVKM. The CDR3 is 16 residues long.

The chain joins TRBV7-3 to TRBJ2-2; D may be TRBD2 (6 bases). The V gene lost 4 bases and the J gene lost 2 bases, with 8 bases spanning the gap. Germline CDR1 reads SGHTA; CDR2 reads FQGTGA. This CDR3 is 14 amino acids long. In DNA form, the CDR3 reads TGTGCCAGCAGCTCGGGACTTAACACCGGGGAGCTGTTTTTT. Translating gives CASSSGLNTGELFF.

The genes are TRBV5-4 and TRBJ1-6; tentatively, D is TRBD1 (6 bases). The CDR3 runs 16 residues. Trimming took 3 bases from V and 0 from J, leaving 10 bases between them. Per germline, CDR1 SGHNT and CDR2 YYREEE (reference sequence). CDR3 DNA: TGTGCCAGCAGCTGGGGGGCCAGCTCCTATAATTCACCCCTCCACTTT. Translation gives CASSWGASSYNSPLHF.

The J gene is TRBJ2-1, the V gene TRBV28; 15 nucleotides agree with TRBD2. The CDR3 has 18 residues. CDR1 is MDHEN, CDR2 SYDVKM, per germline. Germline trimming cut 5 bases from V and 4 bases from J; bases unmatched to any gene: 9. The CDR3 region has the DNA TGTGCCAGCAGTAACCTTCGGACTAGCGGGGGGGTGTACAATGAGCAGTTCTTC. Translating gives CASSNLRTSGGVYNEQFF.

The chain employs TRBV23-1 and TRBJ2-2; D is perhaps TRBD1 (6 bases). TRBV23-1 is an ORF, with its function uncertain. V was clipped by 0 bases and J by 1 base, with 12 bases between them. The CDR3 covers 17 residues. The CDR3 is CASSQSPQGQNTGELFF. As DNA, the CDR3 is TGCGCCAGCAGTCAATCCCCACAGGGTCAGAACACCGGGGAGCTGTTTTTT.

The DNA for the CDR3 is TGCGCCAGCAGCGCCAACAGTGCCCTGGATTCACCCCTCCACTTT. This sequence encodes CASSANSALDSPLHF. The chain is built from TRBV5-1 and TRBJ1-6; no firm D call. The CDR3 is 15 amino acids. V gave up 4 bases and J gave up 8 bases, with 16 bases separating them. From germline, CDR1 is SGHRS and CDR2 YFSETQ.

The chain joins TRBV7-9 to TRBJ1-2; no firm D call. Trimming removed 4 bases from V and 13 bases from J, with 16 bases in between. The CDR3 extends over 12 amino acids. Per germline, CDR1 SEHNR and CDR2 FQNEAQ (reference sequence). The CDR3 DNA sequence: TGTGCCAGCAGCTCGATCGGTTCGTATGCCACCTTC. Residues: CASSSIGSYATF.

The chain has TRBV3-1 (or the pseudogene TRBV3-2) and TRBJ2-7; weak D call: TRBD2 (6 bases). The V and J ends lost 4 bases and 2 bases respectively, with 12 bases between them. The CDR3 loop spans 14 amino acids. Germline assignment: CDR1 LGHDT and CDR2 YNNKEL (reference sequence). The chain's CDR3 is CASSPSGRPYEQYF. In nucleotides, the CDR3 is TGTGCCAGCAGCCCCTCGGGGAGGCCCTACGAGCAGTACTTC.

The chain has TRBV19 and TRBJ2-3, with D hard to call. CDR1 and CDR2 (germline): LNHDA, SQIVND (reference sequence). This CDR3 contains 14 residues. V gave up 5 bases and J gave up 5 bases, with 14 bases separating them. The CDR3: CASSPQKALDTQYF. DNA for the CDR3: TGTGCCAGTAGTCCCCAGAAGGCTCTAGATACGCAGTATTTT.

The V gene is TRBV28, the J gene TRBJ2-7, with D uncertain. The CDR3 extends over 13 amino acids. Looked up from germline, CDR1 is MDHEN and CDR2 is SYDVKM. Trimming pared 5 bases from V and 3 bases from J, leaving 11 bases between. Written as DNA, the CDR3 is TGTGCCAGCAGTGTAGGTGATTACTACGAGCAGTACTTC. This sequence encodes CASSVGDYYEQYF.

This chain connects TRBV28 to TRBJ1-2; D not certain. Trimming took off 4 bases at V and 7 bases at J, with 7 bases between the two ends. Germline-derived CDR1 and CDR2 are MDHEN and SYDVKM. The CDR3 contains 11 residues. CDR3 nucleotides: TGTGCCAGCAGTTCCAGCGTTGGCTACACCTTC. Translation gives CASSSSVGYTF.

The genes are TRBV12-5 and TRBJ1-1; D is unclear. The length of the CDR3 is 13 residues. The V end lost 3 bases, the J end lost 4 bases, and 9 bases lay between the germline ends. CDR1 is LGHNT, CDR2 FRNRAP, per germline. The CDR3 nucleotides are TGTGCTAGTGGTTTAGAGTGGGGCACTGAAGCTTTCTTT. Translation gives CASGLEWGTEAFF.

The chain joins TRBV7-2 to TRBJ2-1; 8 bases align to TRBD2. This CDR3 contains 13 residues. Losses at the gene ends were 5 bases for V and 7 bases for J; bases not matched to a gene: 4. Germline CDR1 SGHTA, CDR2 FQGNSA. In DNA, the CDR3 is TGTGCCAGCAGCCTCGGGACTAGTAATGAGCAGTTCTTC. Translating it yields CASSLGTSNEQFF.